These 11 T cell receptor beta chains were all obtained from the same sample, sequenced in a study of blood T cell repertoires in COVID-19. Using immunoSEQ multiplex PCR, the repertoire was profiled, and TCRdb retains in-frame clones only, with some absent. Seen here are about 200,000 clones, 87% observed once, and the top ten hold roughly a fifth. Sequenced sample: peripheral blood. Receptor source: a man aged 60 to 69 with active or convalescent COVID-19.

The chain joins TRBV10-1 to TRBJ1-2; TRBD1 aligns across 8 bases. CDR3 size: 13 residues. The J segment lost 1 base and the V segment lost 11 bases, leaving 6 bases of the junction unmatched. Germline CDR1 WNHNN, CDR2 SYGVQD (reference sequence). Here the CDR3 reads CAGRDRLNYGYTF. The CDR3 nucleotides read TGCGCCGGCCGGGACAGGCTTAACTATGGCTACACCTTC.

In its sample, this clone was seen a few times. The V and J genes are TRBV12-3 or TRBV12-4 and TRBJ1-3; TRBD1 agrees at 9 bases. This CDR3 spans 13 amino acids. V lost 4 bases to trimming and J lost 7 bases; unmatched junction nucleotides: 2. In nucleotides, the CDR3 is TGTGCCAGCAGTTCGACAGGGGGGAACACCATATATTTT. Amino acid sequence: CASSSTGGNTIYF.

The chain employs TRBV10-2 and TRBJ2-1; 7 nucleotides line up with TRBD2. This CDR3 is 15 amino acids long. The J segment lost 9 bases and the V segment lost 0 bases, leaving 8 bases of the junction unmatched. Germline CDR1 WSHSY, CDR2 SAAADI. CDR3 DNA sequence: TGCGCCAGCAGTGAGTCGGGTGGGAGGGGAGGTGAGCAGTTCTTC. It encodes CASSESGGRGGEQFF.

The chain combines TRBV20-1 with TRBJ1-4; a possible D gene is TRBD1 (6 bases). CDR3 length: 14 amino acids. V was trimmed by 3 bases and J by 8 bases, leaving 16 bases between them. The V gene's germline CDR1 is DFQATT and CDR2 SNEGSKA (reference sequence). CDR3 DNA sequence: TGCAGTGCTAGTACAGGGATGAGGAGCGAAAAACTGTTTTTT. Its protein product is CSASTGMRSEKLFF.

The chain carries TRBV10-2 and TRBJ2-5; weak D call: TRBD1 (5 bases). The CDR3 sequence is 15 residues long. The V end lost 3 bases, the J end lost 2 bases, and 13 bases lay between the germline ends. Germline CDR1 WSHSY, CDR2 SAAADI. In nucleotides, the CDR3 is TGCGCCAGCAGTGATATCCGAGACAGACAAGAGACCCAGTACTTC. Amino acid sequence: CASSDIRDRQETQYF.

CDR3: CASSLEADSVRAFF. Written as DNA, the CDR3 is TGTGCCAGCAGCTTGGAGGCTGACAGCGTAAGAGCTTTCTTT. The chain joins TRBV5-5 to TRBJ1-1, with D possibly TRBD1 on 5 matching bases. The CDR3 contains 14 residues. V was pared by 0 bases and J by 10 bases, with 16 bases between. CDR1 is SGHKS, CDR2 YYEKEE, per germline (reference sequence).

This chain uses TRBV18 with TRBJ2-1; 8 bases align to TRBD2. Germline CDR1 and CDR2: KGHSH and LQKENI. The CDR3 extends over 13 amino acids. Unmatched junction bases numbered 6, after V lost 7 bases and J lost 7 bases. The CDR3 bases are TGTGCCAGCTTTGCCGGGACTAGAAATGAGCAGTTCTTC. Translation: CASFAGTRNEQFF. The full variable domain, in which reference TRBV18 and TRBJ2-1 provide the parts outside the CDR3, is NAGVMQNPRHLVRRRGQEARLRCSPMKGHSHVYWYRQLPEEGLKFMVYLQKENIIDESGMPKERFSAEFPKEGPSILRIQQVVRGDSAAYFCASFAGTRNEQFFGPGTRLTVL.

The chain carries TRBV2 and TRBJ1-3; no reliable D call. V shed 6 bases and J shed 0 bases, with 12 bases lying between them. The CDR3 has 15 amino acids. Germline V gene sequence: CDR1 SNHLY, CDR2 FYNNEI. The chain's CDR3 is CASRVGGSSGNTIYF. The CDR3, as DNA: TGTGCCAGCAGGGTCGGCGGATCCTCTGGAAACACCATATATTTT.

This sequence joins TRBV12-3 or TRBV12-4 and TRBJ1-2; possibly TRBD1 for D (6 bases). The ends were cut back, 4 bases at V and 6 bases at J, with 12 bases in the middle. The CDR3 loop spans 13 amino acids. The CDR3 loop reads CASSSTYRDGYTF. CDR3 bases: TGTGCCAGCAGTTCCACCTACAGGGATGGCTACACCTTC.

The chain joins TRBV4-1 to TRBJ2-1; 7 bases are shared with TRBD1. This CDR3 contains 15 residues. V shed 1 base, J shed 3 bases, and the junction held 3 bases outside the gene matches. Per germline, CDR1 MGHRA and CDR2 YSYEKL. The CDR3: CASSQGGGSYNEQFF. Here the CDR3 DNA reads TGCGCCAGCAGCCAAGGAGGGGGCAGCTACAATGAGCAGTTCTTC.

The chain combines TRBV25-1 with TRBJ1-1, with TRBD1 matching 7 bases. CDR3 length: 13 amino acids. V dropped 5 bases and J dropped 5; count of bases not matched to a gene: 5. The germline V gene has CDR1 MGHDK and CDR2 SYGVNS. The CDR3 sequence: CASSSNRGTEAFF. The CDR3 DNA reads as TGTGCCAGCAGTTCTAACAGGGGTACTGAAGCTTTCTTT.